Reported below is one T cell receptor (beta chain). The V end was cut by 7 bases, the J end by 8 bases, with 3 bases between. The germline V gene encodes CDR1 MRHNA and CDR2 SNTAGT. The CDR3 totals 9 residues. The sample originates from a study of blood T cell repertoires in COVID-19. On the study more broadly: The origin of the acute and convalescent COVID-19 samples was the United States, Italy and Spain. PBMCs, B-cell-depleted T cells, or T cells provided the cDNA or gDNA that made up the material.

Authors' analysis steps: From reference gene primer amplification, estimates of nucleated cell counts were derived. Data came from immunoSEQ multiplex PCR; TCRdb stores just in-frame clones and leaves some out. The DNA was the basis for D and trimming; V, J and clone size are from that table. This table has tens of thousands of clones, 80% to 90% appearing once. This clonotype was obtained from a woman aged 80 or over with acute or convalescent COVID-19. The material sequenced was peripheral blood. The chain uses TRBV6-4 and TRBJ2-1; no reliable D call. This CDR3 is CASIYEQFF. DNA for the CDR3: TGTGCCAGCATCTATGAGCAGTTCTTC.